This TCR beta chain is from a study of T-cell reconstitution after alpha-beta-depleted transplantation in children. This CDR3 has 13 residues. V shed 3 bases and J shed 9 bases, with 12 bases lying between them. Germline V gene sequence: CDR1 SGHTA, CDR2 FQGNSA. This clonotype appeared many times. Researchers prepared the TCRbeta library using unique molecular identifiers, the study reports. TCRdb re-called the PCR reads through MiXCR, storing one row per CDR3 protein. The profile shows over 400,000 distinct CDR3 sequences, under 15% of them singletons. The clonotype originates from a human donor who donated a stem cell graft to a child with combined immunodeficiency. The chain recombines TRBV7-2 with TRBJ2-1, with a weak D call TRBD1 (6 bases). The sequencing here drew on PBMCs from the stem cell graft donor, taken from the stem cell graft. Here the CDR3 DNA reads TGTGCCAGCAGCTTTTCAGAGGGGGTTGAGCAGTTCTTC. Its translation is CASSFSEGVEQFF.